These 13 T cell receptor beta chains share one sample of origin, sequenced in a study of spatial heterogeneity in lung cancer. Study observations and caveats: Within tumors, counts of expanded alpha and beta TCRs tracked tumor mutation counts.

No antigen is known for these receptors. TCRdb re-derived calls from the 5' RACE reads in MiXCR, one entry per CDR3 protein. The table includes some 100,000 distinct CDR3 sequences, 3.5% to 5% detected once. Stated time point: sample taken at primary tumor resection. The source material was lung tumor tissue, sampled at surgery. The source of these receptors is a male donor with early-stage non-small cell lung cancer.

This clonotype was seen at least ten times. V is TRBV4-1 and J is TRBJ2-1; a possible D gene is TRBD2 (6 bases). The CDR3 runs 16 residues. Germline V lookup: CDR1 MGHRA, CDR2 YSYEKL. Trimming stripped 4 bases from V and 6 bases from J, with 19 bases between. In DNA, the CDR3 is TGCGCCAGCAGCCTGATCGGAGGGAGAGGACGCAATGAGCAGTTCTTC. The encoded protein is CASSLIGGRGRNEQFF.

As regards this clonotype: A much larger clone differs from this one at a single base, so this may be a read error. This chain links TRBV10-3 with TRBJ2-1; D may be TRBD1 (6 bases). Trimming took 7 bases from V and 6 from J, leaving 16 bases between them. The CDR3 has 14 residues. The V gene's germline CDR1 is ENHRY and CDR2 SYGVKD. As DNA, the CDR3 is TGTGCCATCATTGTCCAGGTGGGGGCCAATGAGCAGTTCTTC. Translation gives CAIIVQVGANEQFF.

This clonotype was observed at least ten times. The rearrangement uses TRBV12-3 or TRBV12-4 and TRBJ2-3; D call uncertain. V shed 3 bases and J shed 4 bases, with 11 bases lying between them. The CDR3 sequence is 14 residues long. The CDR3 sequence: CASSFDSGADTQYF. CDR3 in DNA: TGTGCCAGCAGTTTTGACTCTGGGGCAGATACGCAGTATTTT.

The table lists this clonotype with many counts. The CDR3 nucleotides are TGTGCCAGCAGCTTTATCGGATTAGATACGCAGTATTTT. As protein: CASSFIGLDTQYF. This chain connects TRBV7-2 to TRBJ2-3; no definite D call. There are 13 residues in the CDR3. The V end was cut by 3 bases, the J end by 5 bases, with 9 bases between. The germline V gene encodes CDR1 SGHTA and CDR2 FQGNSA.

The chain uses TRBV4-1 and TRBJ1-3, with 11 bases aligning to TRBD1. The germline gives CDR1 MGHRA, CDR2 YSYEKL. V shed 4 bases, J shed 11 bases, and the junction held 7 bases outside the gene matches. The CDR3 is 14 amino acids. CDR3 loop: CASSLGTGGLAIYF. The CDR3 nucleotides are TGCGCCAGCAGCCTGGGGACAGGGGGACTCGCCATATATTTT.

This clonotype was recorded at least ten times. J is TRBJ1-3 and V is TRBV20-1, with D hard to call. This CDR3 has 13 residues. V gave up 6 bases and J gave up 0 bases, with 9 bases separating them. Per germline, CDR1 DFQATT and CDR2 SNEGSKA (reference sequence). DNA of the CDR3: TGCAGTGCCATGTCAGCCTCTGGAAACACCATATATTTT. Translated, it gives CSAMSASGNTIYF.

In its sample, this clonotype was seen many times. The chain carries TRBV12-3 or TRBV12-4 and TRBJ2-3; D is undetermined. The CDR3 has 11 residues. V lost 5 bases to trimming and J lost 5 bases, with 5 bases between them. DNA for the CDR3: TGTGCCAGCAGTCTAAGAGATACGCAGTATTTT. It translates to CASSLRDTQYF.

The table lists this clonotype with many counts. The chain uses TRBV28 and TRBJ2-5; 7 bases are a match to TRBD1. The CDR3 has 14 residues. Germline V gene data show CDR1 as MDHEN and CDR2 as SYDVKM. V trimming: 6 bases; J trimming: 0 bases; junction bases outside the gene matches: 4. The CDR3: CASRPGTDQETQYF. The CDR3 DNA sequence: TGTGCCAGCAGACCAGGGACAGACCAAGAGACCCAGTACTTC.

The table lists this clonotype with many counts. This chain uses TRBV11-3 with TRBJ2-3, with D perhaps assigned TRBD1 or TRBD2 (5 bases each). Germline V gene sequence: CDR1 SGHNT, CDR2 YENEEA. This CDR3 contains 18 residues. The V end lost 0 bases, the J end lost 2 bases, and 18 bases lay between the germline ends. This CDR3 is CASSLEGPGIGATDTQYF. For the CDR3, the DNA is TGTGCCAGCAGCTTAGAAGGTCCCGGGATTGGGGCCACAGATACGCAGTATTTT.

This rearrangement joins TRBV4-1 to TRBJ2-7; no definite D call. This CDR3 has 17 residues. From germline, CDR1 is MGHRA and CDR2 YSYEKL. Trimming removed 1 base at V and 0 bases at J, with 16 bases between. The CDR3 is CASSQVAAFRSSYEQYF. CDR3 bases: TGCGCCAGCAGCCAAGTTGCTGCTTTCCGAAGCTCCTACGAGCAGTACTTC.

This clonotype appeared many times. V is TRBV2 and J is TRBJ2-4; tentatively, D is TRBD2 (6 bases). The CDR3 has 13 residues. With 11 bases removed from V and 6 bases from J, the gap between germline ends came to 17 bases. Germline V CDR1 and CDR2: SNHLY, FYNNEI. CDR3 region: CACSPGLRNIQYF. The CDR3 bases are TGTGCCTGCTCACCGGGACTCAGAAACATTCAGTACTTC.

This clonotype was counted at least ten times. J is TRBJ2-3 and V is TRBV12-5; 7 bases fit TRBD2. The trim removed 0 bases at V and 9 bases at J, leaving 3 bases unmatched. Per the germline V gene, CDR1 is LGHNT and CDR2 is FRNRAP. The CDR3 contains 13 residues. This CDR3 is CASGLVGRPTQYF. CDR3 bases: TGTGCTAGTGGTTTGGTCGGGAGGCCCACGCAGTATTTT.

The sample holds a few counts of this clonotype. The CDR3 sequence is CASSPPGWAKNIQYF. The CDR3 DNA follows: TGTGCCAGCTCACCGCCGGGATGGGCCAAAAACATTCAGTACTTC. This chain uses TRBV18 with TRBJ2-4; D possibly corresponds to TRBD2 (5 bases). This CDR3 has 15 residues. V was clipped by 3 bases and J by 1 base, with 10 bases between them. CDR1 is KGHSH and CDR2 is LQKENI in the germline V gene.